This T cell receptor beta chain originates from a study of T cell responses to AZD1222 COVID-19 vaccine. Overall study results and limits: Only 5 or 6 people who got AZD1222 tested seropositive at baseline. Repertoire sampling happened only post peak T cell response. CD4 TCRs covered the whole spike, strongest at regions 160-218 and 743-854. Females made up more of the donors, who were largely white British, and clonal diversity may have come out too low.

Concerning this clone itself: Its target is not known.

The CDR3 spans 16 residues. V was trimmed by 3 bases and J by 0 bases, leaving 12 bases between them. Germline V gives CDR1 SNHLY, CDR2 FYNNEI. The protocol was immunoSEQ multiplex PCR, while the TCRdb copy is restricted to in-frame clones and leaves out a portion. This repertoire shows more than 90,000 clones, about 86% found once; its top ten account for approximately 18%. The receptor's source is an adult who received the AZD1222 COVID-19 vaccine. Sequenced material: peripheral blood, taken 28 days after the second AZD1222 dose. V is TRBV2 and J is TRBJ2-4; D perhaps matches TRBD1 (5 bases). The CDR3: CASSEDNHIAKNIQYF. Here the CDR3 DNA reads TGTGCCAGCAGTGAGGACAACCATATAGCCAAAAACATTCAGTACTTC. Full variable domain (outside the CDR3, taken from reference TRBV2 and TRBJ2-4): EPEVTQTPSHQVTQMGQEVILRCVPISNHLYFYWYRQILGQKVEFLVSFYNNEISEKSEIFDDQFSVERPDGSNFTLKIRSTKLEDSAMYFCASSEDNHIAKNIQYFGAGTRLSVL.